This passage covers 29 T cell receptor beta chains from one sample sequenced in a study of T cell repertoires in cytomegalovirus infection. TCRdb fed the reads into MiXCR, producing one record per CDR3 protein. The data hold 450,000 to 650,000 distinct CDR3 sequences, with 26% observed a single time. Sequencing used PBMCs. These receptors were obtained from a human donor in good health (CMV status not recorded). Some clones in this sample may be carry-over from other donors' samples.

The chain is built from TRBV12-3 or TRBV12-4 and TRBJ1-1; D unresolved. The CDR3 extends over 13 amino acids. V was pared by 2 bases and J by 3 bases, with 7 bases between. This CDR3 is CASSLREDTEAFF. CDR3 sequence (DNA): TGTGCCAGCAGTTTAAGGGAGGACACTGAAGCTTTCTTT.

V gene TRBV12-3 or TRBV12-4 combines with J gene TRBJ2-1; TRBD2 matches at 8 bases. V lost 4 bases, J lost 7 bases, and 9 bases stayed unmatched. The CDR3 covers 15 residues. DNA for the CDR3: TGTGCCAGCAGTTCCCATCGGGGGGGGGGGAATGAGCAGTTCTTC. It is translated as CASSSHRGGGNEQFF.

This clonotype was seen at least ten times. The CDR3 sequence: CASSLVGLAAEAFF. The CDR3 nucleotides read TGTGCCAGCAGCTTAGTGGGCCTAGCAGCTGAAGCTTTCTTT. The chain links TRBV7-2 to TRBJ1-1, with D unresolved. The CDR3 runs 14 residues. In germline, CDR1 is SGHTA, CDR2 FQGNSA. Trimming left V 1 base short and J 6 bases short, with 12 bases between. The whole variable domain, filled in from reference TRBV7-2 and TRBJ1-1, reads GAGVSQSPSNKVTEKGKDVELRCDPISGHTALYWYRQSLGQGLEFLIYFQGNSAPDKSGLPSDRFSAERTGGSVSTLTIQRTQQEDSAVYLCASSLVGLAAEAFFGQGTRLTVV.

This clonotype turned up a few times. The chain carries TRBV6-5 and TRBJ2-4; the D is unclear. Germline V lookup: CDR1 MNHEY, CDR2 SVGAGI. The CDR3 is 16 amino acids. Trimming left V 0 bases short and J 0 bases short, with 9 bases between. The CDR3 DNA is TGTGCCAGCAGTTACTCGCAGATTAAAGCCAAAAACATTCAGTACTTC. It encodes CASSYSQIKAKNIQYF.

J is TRBJ2-1 and V is TRBV12-3 or TRBV12-4; possible D gene TRBD2, 5 bases. Trimming removed 3 bases from V and 6 bases from J, with 9 bases in between. The CDR3 runs to 13 residues. CDR3 protein: CASSFPGFNEQFF. CDR3 sequence (DNA): TGTGCCAGCAGTTTTCCGGGGTTCAATGAGCAGTTCTTC.

Only one count was recorded for this clonotype. The chain carries TRBV18 and TRBJ1-1; the D is unclear. This CDR3 region has 14 residues. Germline V CDR1 and CDR2: KGHSH, LQKENI. V dropped 3 bases and J dropped 0 bases, with 8 bases sitting between them. CDR3 nucleotides: TGTGCCAGCTCACCGGAGAGAATGAACACTGAAGCTTTCTTT. This encodes CASSPERMNTEAFF.

The J gene is TRBJ2-3, the V gene TRBV19; D ambiguous. Trimming stripped 5 bases from V and 5 bases from J, with 8 bases between. The germline V gene encodes CDR1 LNHDA and CDR2 SQIVND (reference sequence). The CDR3 has 12 amino acids. Here the CDR3 reads CASSPMGDTQYF. For the CDR3, the DNA is TGTGCCAGTAGTCCAATGGGAGATACGCAGTATTTT. Filled out from reference TRBV19 and TRBJ2-3, the complete variable domain reads DGGITQSPKYLFRKEGQNVTLSCEQNLNHDAMYWYRQDPGQGLRLIYYSQIVNDFQKGDIAEGYSVSREKKESFPLTVTSAQKNPTAFYLCASSPMGDTQYFGPGTRLTVL.

The chain uses TRBV24-1 and TRBJ2-1; no firm D call. V was pared by 4 bases and J by 7 bases, with 13 bases between. Germline CDR1 and CDR2: KGHDR and SFDVKD. This CDR3 is 14 amino acids long. The CDR3 DNA reads TGTGCCACCAGTGAATCTCTCCATTGGAATGAGCAGTTCTTC. Its protein is CATSESLHWNEQFF.

This clonotype showed up just a few times. The rearrangement uses TRBV7-9 and TRBJ2-2, with 7 bases lining up with TRBD1. V shed 5 bases, J shed 6 bases, and the junction held 9 bases outside the gene matches. The CDR3 is made up of 15 amino acids. The germline V gene has CDR1 SEHNR and CDR2 FQNEAQ (reference sequence). CDR3 loop: CASSPTGERAGELFF. The CDR3 DNA is TGTGCCAGCAGCCCAACAGGGGAAAGGGCCGGGGAGCTGTTTTTT.

This clonotype was detected ten times or more. The chain is built from TRBV7-8 and TRBJ2-1; 10 bases fit TRBD2. Trimming took 5 bases from V and 9 from J; bases not matched to a gene: 7. From germline, CDR1 is SGHVS and CDR2 FQNEAQ. CDR3 size: 14 residues. CDR3 region: CASSTLAGVGEQFF. The CDR3 DNA reads as TGTGCCAGCAGCACCCTAGCGGGAGTAGGTGAGCAGTTCTTC.

This clonotype has more than one count but fewer than ten. The chain is built from TRBV5-1 and TRBJ2-7; D possibly matches TRBD1 or TRBD2 (5 bases each). The ends were cut back, 3 bases at V and 0 bases at J, with 19 bases in the middle. There are 17 residues in the CDR3. The germline V gene has CDR1 SGHRS and CDR2 YFSETQ. The CDR3 loop is CASSSGRVGRISYEQYF. The CDR3 bases are TGCGCCAGCAGCTCAGGCCGGGTGGGACGCATCTCCTACGAGCAGTACTTC.

The chain recombines TRBV4-1 with TRBJ1-1, with D maybe TRBD1 (5 bases). Per the germline V gene, CDR1 is MGHRA and CDR2 is YSYEKL. The CDR3 is made up of 13 amino acids. Between the trimmed V and J ends, which lost 5 bases and 6 bases, there was a span of 13 bases. The CDR3 coding sequence is TGCGCCAGCAGCGGCCAGGGTTTCCCTGAAGCTTTCTTT. Its protein product is CASSGQGFPEAFF.

The chain is built from TRBV7-9 and TRBJ1-4; 10 positions agree with TRBD1. Germline lookup yields CDR1 SEHNR and CDR2 FQNEAQ (reference sequence). The V gene end was trimmed by 5 bases and the J gene end by 3 bases; junction bases not matched to a gene: 3. This CDR3 comprises 15 residues. CDR3 bases: TGTGCCAGCAGCGTGACAGGGGGCGCTAATGAAAAACTGTTTTTT. Amino acid sequence: CASSVTGGANEKLFF.

The rearrangement uses TRBV2 and TRBJ1-1, with D unresolved. CDR1 and CDR2 from the germline V gene are SNHLY and FYNNEI. This CDR3 is built from 14 residues. The V end was cut by 2 bases, the J end by 10 bases, with 17 bases between. The CDR3 nucleotides read TGTGCCAGCAGTGAAATTGTGACATGGGCTGGAGCTTTCTTT. Translation: CASSEIVTWAGAFF.

The chain carries TRBV5-4 and TRBJ2-2, with D tentatively TRBD2 (5 bases). The CDR3 runs 13 residues. Per the germline V gene, CDR1 is SGHNT and CDR2 is YYREEE (reference sequence). The V and J ends lost 6 bases and 4 bases respectively, with 10 bases between them. The CDR3 DNA is TGTGCCAGCATGGGGAGACCCACCGGGGAGCTGTTTTTT. It is translated as CASMGRPTGELFF. The whole variable domain, filled in from reference TRBV5-4 and TRBJ2-2, reads ETGVTQSPTHLIKTRGQQVTLRCSSQSGHNTVSWYQQALGQGPQFIFQYYREEENGRGNFPPRFSGLQFPNYSSELNVNALELDDSALYLCASMGRPTGELFFGEGSRLTVL.

This clonotype was found a few times. The rearrangement joins TRBV6-6 to TRBJ2-1, with 9 bases lining up with TRBD2. CDR3 length equals 19 residues. CDR1 MNHNY and CDR2 SVGAGI come from the germline V gene (reference sequence). Trimming removed 1 base from V and 5 bases from J; junction bases left unmatched: 15. CDR3 residues: CASSYLGVAGVGSDNEQFF. The CDR3 DNA reads as TGTGCCAGCAGTTACTTAGGGGTAGCGGGAGTCGGTTCGGACAATGAGCAGTTCTTC.

This clonotype was seen a few times. The chain carries TRBV12-5 and TRBJ2-7, with TRBD1 matching over 12 bases. The V gene's germline CDR1 is LGHNT and CDR2 FRNRAP. The CDR3 is 19 amino acids. J lost 5 bases, V lost 0 bases, and 14 bases had no gene match. CDR3 amino acids: CASGLVHRDRGLLGDEQYV. In DNA, the CDR3 is TGTGCTAGTGGTTTGGTCCACCGGGACAGGGGGCTACTAGGAGACGAGCAGTACGTC.

The chain combines TRBV19 with TRBJ2-3; TRBD1 aligns across 11 bases. This CDR3 spans 18 amino acids. J lost 1 base, V lost 5 bases, and 11 bases had no gene match. The V gene's germline CDR1 is LNHDA and CDR2 SQIVND (reference sequence). CDR3 amino acids: CASSPPRTGGVGTDTQYF. As DNA, the CDR3 is TGTGCCAGTAGTCCTCCCCGGACAGGGGGCGTCGGCACAGATACGCAGTATTTT. The full variable domain, in which reference TRBV19 and TRBJ2-3 provide the parts outside the CDR3, is DGGITQSPKYLFRKEGQNVTLSCEQNLNHDAMYWYRQDPGQGLRLIYYSQIVNDFQKGDIAEGYSVSREKKESFPLTVTSAQKNPTAFYLCASSPPRTGGVGTDTQYFGPGTRLTVL.

This clonotype was picked up many times. The V call is TRBV7-8, the J call TRBJ1-3; D gene unclear. The CDR3 extends over 14 amino acids. The V gene lost 1 base and the J gene lost 0 bases, with 4 bases spanning the gap. Germline assignment: CDR1 SGHVS and CDR2 FQNEAQ. The CDR3 here is CASSLGTSGNTIYF. The CDR3 nucleotides read TGTGCCAGCAGCTTAGGTACCTCTGGAAACACCATATATTTT.

The chain has TRBV28 and TRBJ2-3, with 16 bases aligning to TRBD2. CDR1 and CDR2 (germline): MDHEN, SYDVKM. The CDR3 covers 16 residues. Trimming at V came to 6 bases and at J to 4 bases, leaving 4 bases not matched to a gene. The CDR3 sequence is CASSPGTSGGADTQYF. DNA of the CDR3: TGTGCCAGCAGCCCCGGGACTAGCGGGGGGGCAGATACGCAGTATTTT. The full variable domain, its missing parts supplied by reference TRBV28 and TRBJ2-3, is DVKVTQSSRYLVKRTGEKVFLECVQDMDHENMFWYRQDPGLGLRLIYFSYDVKMKEKGDIPEGYSVSREKKERFSLILESASTNQTSMYLCASSPGTSGGADTQYFGPGTRLTVL.

This clonotype was detected many times. V is TRBV7-2 and J is TRBJ2-7; tentatively, D is TRBD2 (5 bases). Trimming took 5 bases from V and 4 from J, leaving 6 bases between them. Germline V gives CDR1 SGHTA, CDR2 FQGNSA. CDR3 size: 11 residues. The CDR3 loop reads CASSGEYEQYF. CDR3 DNA sequence: TGTGCCAGCAGCGGGGAGTACGAGCAGTACTTC.

There are a few counts of this clonotype. This chain joins TRBV7-2 and TRBJ1-5; D gene ambiguous. The CDR3 is made up of 15 amino acids. V was clipped by 2 bases and J by 7 bases, with 15 bases between them. Germline CDR1 is SGHTA and CDR2 is FQGNSA. The DNA for the CDR3 is TGTGCCAGCAGCTTAAGTTTCGGGGAGGGACAGCCCCAGCATTTT. This encodes CASSLSFGEGQPQHF.

This clonotype was seen at least ten times. The genes are TRBV7-2 and TRBJ1-2; TRBD1 agrees at 7 bases. The V and J ends lost 2 bases and 0 bases, in that order; junction bases with no gene match: 3. The germline CDR1 and CDR2 sequences are SGHTA and FQGNSA. The CDR3 is 15 residues long. CDR3 protein: CASSLNGQANYGYTF. Written as DNA, the CDR3 is TGTGCCAGCAGCTTAAACGGACAGGCTAACTATGGCTACACCTTC.

This chain connects TRBV29-1 to TRBJ2-2; 8 positions match TRBD2. V lost 5 bases and J lost 6; bases outside the gene matches: 8. The CDR3 spans 14 residues. Germline lookup yields CDR1 SQVTM and CDR2 ANQGSEA. The CDR3 here is CSVKRESYSGELFF. The CDR3 region has the DNA TGCAGCGTTAAGCGGGAGTCTTACTCCGGGGAGCTGTTTTTT.

There are a few counts of this clonotype. The chain links TRBV7-9 to TRBJ1-1, with D hard to call. The germline gives CDR1 SEHNR, CDR2 FQNEAQ (reference sequence). Deletions cut 3 bases from V and 4 bases from J, with 18 bases between. The CDR3 has 16 residues. The DNA of the CDR3 is TGTGCCAGCAGCTTCAGAGGGCCCGTTGGGTTCACTGAAGCTTTCTTT. Its translation: CASSFRGPVGFTEAFF.

DNA of the CDR3: TGCAGTGCTAGAGATCCTACCGCGCCGGCAGGGTCGTCCTACGAGCAGTACTTC. It codes for CSARDPTAPAGSSYEQYF. The V gene is TRBV20-1, the J gene TRBJ2-7; D perhaps matches TRBD1 (5 bases). Germline CDR1 and CDR2: DFQATT and SNEGSKA (reference sequence). The CDR3 consists of 18 residues. Trimming pared 0 bases from V and 1 base from J, leaving 22 bases between.

This chain uses TRBV6-2 or TRBV6-3 with TRBJ2-1; TRBD2 aligns across 14 bases. The V gene's germline CDR1 is MNHEY and CDR2 SVGEGT. The CDR3 spans 22 residues. Trimming cost V 2 bases and J 6 bases; bases outside gene matches: 21. This CDR3 is CASSYLKGTGTSGSLRFNEQFF. In DNA form, the CDR3 reads TGTGCCAGCAGTTACCTAAAAGGGACAGGGACTAGCGGGAGCCTACGGTTCAATGAGCAGTTCTTC.

The V and J genes are TRBV7-8 and TRBJ2-7, with D possibly matching TRBD2 (5 bases). CDR1 and CDR2 from the germline V gene are SGHVS and FQNEAQ. The CDR3 loop spans 13 amino acids. The V gene lost 3 bases and the J gene lost 2 bases, with 8 bases spanning the gap. The CDR3 loop is CASSLKRTYEQYV. CDR3 nucleotide sequence: TGTGCCAGCAGCTTGAAGCGGACCTACGAGCAGTACGTC.

On this clonotype itself: Since the CDR3 does not end with the conserved phenylalanine or tryptophan, this likely comes from a read error. This sequence joins TRBV6-8 and TRBJ2-7; 7 bases align to TRBD2. The CDR3 loop spans 14 amino acids. The J segment lost 3 bases and the V segment lost 2 bases, leaving 4 bases of the junction unmatched. Germline V gives CDR1 MNHGY, CDR2 SAAAGT. The CDR3 nucleotides read TGTGCCAGCAGTTACATTGCGGGAGTCTACGAGCAGTACCTC. Translation: CASSYIAGVYEQYL.